This T cell receptor beta chain was captured in a study of blood T cell repertoires in COVID-19. Study background: Acute-phase and convalescent COVID-19 samples originated in the United States, Italy and Spain. PBMCs, B-cell-depleted T cells, or T cells provided the cDNA or gDNA that made up the material.

Study processing details: Reference gene primer amplification gave nucleated cell count estimates. Using immunoSEQ multiplex PCR, the repertoire was profiled, and TCRdb retains in-frame clones only, with some absent. V and J calls plus clone size are reproduced from that table; the DNA served to infer D and trimming. The sample records about 330,000 clones, about 82% being singletons. The V gene's germline CDR1 is WSHSY and CDR2 SAAADI. The CDR3 loop spans 13 amino acids. V shed 6 bases and J 6 bases; nucleotides not matched to a gene: 5. Sequencing was done on a sample of peripheral blood. The chain couples TRBV10-2 to TRBJ1-5; 7 nucleotides line up with TRBD1. The sequence was obtained from a human donor in a cohort sampled during active COVID-19. CDR3 DNA: TGCGCCAGCAGCCCCGGACAGGTTCAGCCCCAGCATTTT. Its protein is CASSPGQVQPQHF.